The 25 T cell receptor beta chains below all came from one sample that was sequenced in a study of T cell clonality in common variable immunodeficiency. Their recognized antigens are unknown. General study points: Fewer deletions and N-nucleotide insertions were reportedly seen in common variable immunodeficiency TCR beta sequences.

Here immunoSEQ multiplex PCR was the method, and the copy in TCRdb shows in-frame clones only, minus some. This sample has 30,000 to 40,000 clones, each found more than once. The sequenced sample consisted of peripheral blood mononuclear cells. The receptors were gathered from a human donor with common variable immunodeficiency.

Comment on this clone: The read falls 3 residues short of the CDR3 end, and the missing part is taken from the germline J gene. The gene calls are TRBV19 and TRBJ1-6, with TRBD1 as a possible D gene (5 bases). The CDR3 totals 21 residues. Between the trimmed V and J ends, which lost 4 bases and 0 bases, there was a span of 25 bases. Germline CDR1 reads LNHDA; CDR2 reads SQIVND (reference sequence). Incomplete CDR3 DNA: TGTGCCAGTAGTACCCACTCCCAGGAGGGGCCGCCGAGCTCCTATAATTCACCC. As protein: CASSTHSQEGPPSSYNSP. The entire CDR3 protein reads CASSTHSQEGPPSSYNSPLHF.

Remarks on this clone: The CDR3 end falls 3 residues outside the read, so it is completed with the germline J gene. The rearrangement joins TRBV2 to TRBJ2-1; 12 bases map to TRBD2. Germline V lookup: CDR1 SNHLY, CDR2 FYNNEI. This CDR3 region has 16 residues. Trimming removed 1 base from V and 4 bases from J; junction bases left unmatched: 2. The part of the CDR3 DNA that was read is TGTGCCAGCAGTGAAGGGCTAGCGGGGGGGTACAATGAG. This translates into CASSEGLAGGYNE. The CDR3 in its entirety is CASSEGLAGGYNEQFF.

This clone was recorded a few times. The DNA ends 3 residues before the CDR3 does, and the rest of the CDR3 is filled in from the germline J gene. This chain connects TRBV6-1 to TRBJ1-6; tentative D call: TRBD1 (5 bases). The germline CDR1 and CDR2 sequences are MNHNS and SASEGT. The CDR3 extends over 14 amino acids. Trimming took off 3 bases at V and 7 bases at J, with 10 bases between the two ends. The CDR3 sequence: CASSERGDNSPLHF. Incomplete CDR3 DNA: TGTGCCAGCAGTGAGCGGGGGGACAATTCACCC.

This clone was picked up a small number of times. The read gets to within 3 residues of the CDR3 end, and the germline J gene fills in the rest. This chain links TRBV20-1 with TRBJ2-3, with 8 positions matching TRBD1. V was clipped by 8 bases and J by 1 base; unmatched bases: 5. The CDR3 runs to 13 residues. CDR1 is DFQATT and CDR2 is SNEGSKA in the germline V gene (reference sequence). The DNA read from the CDR3 is TGCAGTACCCCAGGGGGCGGCACAGATACG. Amino acid sequence: CSTPGGGTDT. The full CDR3 reads CSTPGGGTDTQYF.

This clone was detected only a few times. Read data end 3 residues before the CDR3 end; the end is taken from the germline J gene. The chain has TRBV2 and TRBJ2-3; 9 nucleotides match TRBD2. The CDR3 extends over 16 amino acids. Germline values: CDR1 SNHLY, CDR2 FYNNEI. The junction had 9 bases not matched to a gene; V was cut back by 6 bases and J by 2 bases. The DNA read from the CDR3 is TGTGCCAGCAGCCGACGAAGCGGGGGGCCCACAGATACG. This encodes CASSRRSGGPTDT. The whole CDR3 reads CASSRRSGGPTDTQYF. The variable domain in full, completed from reference TRBV2 and TRBJ2-3, reads EPEVTQTPSHQVTQMGQEVILRCVPISNHLYFYWYRQILGQKVEFLVSFYNNEISEKSEIFDDQFSVERPDGSNFTLKIRSTKLEDSAMYFCASSRRSGGPTDTQYFGPGTRLTVL.

A remark on this clone: Coverage ceases 3 residues before the CDR3 finishes, and the germline J gene fills in the end. This chain connects TRBV29-1 to TRBJ2-5, with D maybe TRBD2 (5 bases). Trimming removed 3 bases at V and 5 bases at J, with 13 bases between. CDR3 length: 13 amino acids. Germline lookup yields CDR1 SQVTM and CDR2 ANQGSEA. This chain's CDR3 is CSVDLAFGETQYF. The part of the CDR3 DNA that was read is TGCAGCGTTGACCTAGCATTTGGGGAGACC.

Of note for this clone: From the germline J gene comes the end of the CDR3, since the read stops 3 residues before it. This chain connects TRBV6-1 to TRBJ2-1; 11 nucleotides align to TRBD2. The J segment lost 6 bases and the V segment lost 1 base, leaving 5 bases of the junction unmatched. The CDR3 spans 16 residues. In germline, CDR1 is MNHNS, CDR2 SASEGT. The CDR3 bases that were read are TGTGCCAGCAGTGAAGGTAGCGGGGGGGCCAGCAATGAG. This gives the protein CASSEGSGGASNE. The full CDR3 sequence reads CASSEGSGGASNEQFF.

With regard to this clone: Read sequence stops 3 residues before the CDR3 end, and the germline J gene provides the missing end. This sequence joins TRBV2 and TRBJ2-3; D perhaps matches TRBD2 (7 bases). Germline V CDR1 and CDR2: SNHLY, FYNNEI. Trimming cost V 6 bases and J 1 base, with 11 bases left between them. The CDR3 is 14 residues long. CDR3 sequence reads: CASRREGGTDTQYF. The CDR3 bases that were read are TGTGCCAGCAGGAGGGAGGGGGGCACAGATACG.

This clone was detected ten times or more. The read terminates 3 residues before the CDR3 end, so the remaining end is supplied by the germline J gene. This chain links TRBV5-1 with TRBJ1-2; D is perhaps TRBD1 (6 bases). Germline V gene sequence: CDR1 SGHRS, CDR2 YFSETQ. There are 14 residues in the CDR3. Between the trimmed V and J ends, which lost 2 bases and 2 bases, there was a span of 10 bases. The CDR3: CASSFYRANYGYTF. The part of the CDR3 DNA that was read is TGCGCCAGCAGCTTTTACAGGGCCAACTATGGC.

This clone was seen more than once but under ten times. With the read ending 3 residues before the CDR3 end, the germline J gene is used to fill in that end. This chain uses TRBV2 with TRBJ1-6; no definite D call. This CDR3 has 16 amino acids. Trimming took off 2 bases at V and 8 bases at J, with 16 bases between the two ends. The germline V gene encodes CDR1 SNHLY and CDR2 FYNNEI. The covered CDR3 bases are TGTGCCAGCAGTGAAAGGCCGGGGTTCGGTGATTCACCC. It specifies CASSERPGFGDSP. The CDR3 in full is CASSERPGFGDSPLHF.

A few counts support this clone. The observed sequence ends 3 residues before the CDR3 terminus, with the missing tail filled in from the germline J gene. The chain couples TRBV30 to TRBJ1-1; TRBD1 matches at 9 bases. CDR3 length: 13 residues. Per the germline V gene, CDR1 is GTSNPN and CDR2 is SVGIG (reference sequence). V lost 3 bases and J lost 5; bases outside the gene matches: 4. CDR3 sequence: CAWRGDRGTEAFF. The CDR3 bases that were read are TGTGCCTGGAGGGGTGACAGGGGGACTGAA. The whole variable domain, filled in from reference TRBV30 and TRBJ1-1, reads SQTIHQWPATLVQPVGSPLSLECTVEGTSNPNLYWYRQAAGRGLQLLFYSVGIGQISSEVPQNLSASRPQDRQFILSSKKLLLSDSGFYLCAWRGDRGTEAFFGQGTRLTVV.

This clone was seen repeatedly, ten times or more. The DNA ends 3 residues before the CDR3 does, and the rest of the CDR3 is filled in from the germline J gene. The chain recombines TRBV2 with TRBJ1-2; D gene ambiguous. This CDR3 is 14 amino acids long. V lost 4 bases, J lost 2 bases, and 11 bases lay in between. Germline V CDR1 and CDR2: SNHLY, FYNNEI. The CDR3 is CASSGAGLNYGYTF. CDR3 DNA (partial): TGTGCCAGCAGTGGGGCAGGTCTAAACTATGGC.

Details on this clone: Read coverage stops 3 residues before the CDR3 terminus; the germline J gene supplies the remainder. The chain uses TRBV7-2 and TRBJ2-1, with 10 bases fitting TRBD2. V shed 0 bases, J shed 5 bases, and the junction held 7 bases outside the gene matches. The CDR3 is 17 amino acids. Germline values: CDR1 SGHTA, CDR2 FQGNSA. The sequenced CDR3 bases are TGTGCCAGCAGCTTAGCATTGCGACTAGCGGGTAACAATGAG. It is translated as CASSLALRLAGNNE. The whole CDR3 sequence is CASSLALRLAGNNEQFF.

This clone was seen more than once but under ten times. The read terminates 3 residues before the CDR3 end, so the remaining end is supplied by the germline J gene. The chain employs TRBV6-1 and TRBJ2-3, with 10 bases matching TRBD2. J lost 5 bases, V lost 2 bases, and 7 bases had no gene match. Germline CDR1 and CDR2: MNHNS and SASEGT. The CDR3 has 16 amino acids. This CDR3 is CASSEWLAGAKDTQYF. The CDR3 bases that were read are TGTGCCAGCAGTGAATGGCTAGCGGGGGCCAAAGATACG.

This clone was detected ten times or more. The read terminates 3 residues before the CDR3 end, so the remaining end is supplied by the germline J gene. This rearrangement joins TRBV30 to TRBJ1-1, with no clear D. V shed 2 bases and J shed 1 base, with 17 bases lying between them. Germline CDR1 is GTSNPN and CDR2 is SVGIG (reference sequence). The CDR3 extends over 16 amino acids. This CDR3 reads CAWSFFYEGRNTEAFF. The covered CDR3 bases are TGTGCCTGGAGTTTCTTTTATGAAGGTCGGAACACTGAA.

This clone was picked up many times. The read terminates 3 residues ahead of where the CDR3 ends, so the germline J gene completes it. V gene TRBV9 combines with J gene TRBJ2-7; D tentatively fits TRBD1 or TRBD2 (6 bases each). V lost 4 bases and J lost 5, with 10 bases in between. The CDR3 is 12 residues long. In germline, CDR1 is SGDLS, CDR2 YYNGEE. The covered CDR3 bases are TGTGCCAGCAGCTGGAGGGGGAACGAG. As protein: CASSWRGNE. The whole CDR3 region reads CASSWRGNEQYF.

This clone came up a few times. The CDR3 end falls 3 residues outside the read, so it is completed with the germline J gene. The rearrangement uses TRBV6-1 and TRBJ2-7; the D gene is possibly TRBD2 (7 bases). This CDR3 has 14 amino acids. Trimming shortened V by 4 bases and J by 2 bases, and 12 bases separated the two germline ends. Germline V CDR1 and CDR2: MNHNS, SASEGT. CDR3 DNA, as far as it was read: TGTGCCAGCAGTGTGACCGGGGGGCCCTACGAG. As protein: CASSVTGGPYE. The full CDR3 protein reads CASSVTGGPYEQYF.

This clone was found many times. The sequenced fragment ends 3 residues before the CDR3 boundary, so the rest is inferred from the germline J gene. This chain uses TRBV29-1 with TRBJ1-1; 10 bases agree with TRBD1. Germline values: CDR1 SQVTM, CDR2 ANQGSEA. Trimming cost V 1 base and J 3 bases; bases outside gene matches: 11. The CDR3 loop spans 17 amino acids. CDR3 DNA (partial): TGCAGCGTTGAAGGCCTTATGGACAGGGGGTCGGACACTGAA. Its protein product is CSVEGLMDRGSDTE. The whole CDR3 protein is CSVEGLMDRGSDTEAFF.

Regarding this clone: The CDR3 goes on 3 residues after the read ends, and that part is filled in from the germline J gene. V is TRBV2 and J is TRBJ1-2; possible D gene TRBD1, 6 bases. Deletions cut 8 bases from V and 4 bases from J, with 11 bases between. Germline V gene sequence: CDR1 SNHLY, CDR2 FYNNEI. The CDR3 contains 12 residues. This chain's CDR3 is CASRPDSYGYTF. Incomplete CDR3 DNA: TGTGCCAGCCGCCCGGACAGCTATGGC.

This clone came up a few times. The CDR3 extends 3 residues past the end of the read, so its final part is completed from the germline J gene. V is TRBV5-1 and J is TRBJ1-1; 7 positions match TRBD1. V was clipped by 4 bases and J by 7 bases; unmatched bases: 4. CDR3 length: 12 amino acids. Germline CDR1 reads SGHRS; CDR2 reads YFSETQ. The covered CDR3 bases are TGCGCCAGCAGCCCACGGACAGGTGAA. This translates into CASSPRTGE. The full CDR3 protein is CASSPRTGEAFF.

A few counts support this clone. The read finishes 3 residues shy of the CDR3 end, and the germline J gene is used to complete it. The V gene is TRBV19, the J gene TRBJ1-1; D is perhaps TRBD1 (5 bases). The CDR3 is 13 residues long. Trimming removed 8 bases from V and 4 bases from J, with 14 bases in between. Per germline, CDR1 LNHDA and CDR2 SQIVND (reference sequence). This CDR3 is CASSDGGGTEAFF. The DNA read from the CDR3 is TGTGCCAGTTCGGACGGGGGGGGCACTGAA.

This clone showed up just a few times. The read finishes 3 residues shy of the CDR3 end, and the germline J gene is used to complete it. This rearrangement joins TRBV5-3 to TRBJ2-7, with TRBD2 as a possible D gene (5 bases). TRBV5-3 is treated as an ORF (open reading frame) with a function not yet certain. The CDR3 covers 14 residues. Trimming removed 5 bases from V and 1 base from J, with 13 bases in between. This CDR3 is CARRESSGSYEQYF. The DNA read from the CDR3 is TGTGCCAGAAGGGAAAGCAGCGGATCCTACGAG.

This clone showed up many times. CDR3 sequence: CASSLAFQGYGDTIYF. The part of the CDR3 DNA that was read is TGTGCCAGCAGCTTAGCGTTTCAGGGTTATGGGGACACC. The V gene is TRBV7-8, the J gene TRBJ1-3; possibly TRBD1 for D (5 bases). The sequenced fragment ends 3 residues before the CDR3 boundary, so the rest is inferred from the germline J gene. Germline V CDR1 and CDR2: SGHVS, FQNEAQ. The CDR3 sequence is 16 residues long. Trimming took off 0 bases at V and 8 bases at J, with 17 bases between the two ends.

As for this clone: Read data end 3 residues before the CDR3 end; the end is taken from the germline J gene. The chain carries TRBV11-2 and TRBJ2-3; D is unresolved. The germline V and J ends were trimmed by 0 bases and 3 bases, with 4 bases remaining between them. The germline gives CDR1 SGHAT, CDR2 FQNNGV. This CDR3 comprises 13 residues. Incomplete CDR3 DNA: TGTGCCAGCAGCTTAGATCTTACAGATACG. Amino acid sequence: CASSLDLTDT. The whole CDR3 is CASSLDLTDTQYF. Complete variable domain (other parts from reference TRBV11-2 and TRBJ2-3): EAGVAQSPRYKIIEKRQSVAFWCNPISGHATLYWYQQILGQGPKLLIQFQNNGVVDDSQLPKDRFSAERLKGVDSTLKIQPAKLEDSAVYLCASSLDLTDTQYFGPGTRLTVL.

This clone was recorded a few times. The CDR3 end is not reached by the read, which stops 3 residues before it; the germline J gene fills it in. The chain links TRBV30 to TRBJ1-6; perhaps TRBD1 as D (5 bases). The CDR3 contains 16 residues. V was trimmed by 0 bases and J by 3 bases, leaving 12 bases between them. CDR1 and CDR2 from the germline V gene are GTSNPN and SVGIG (reference sequence). CDR3 bases read: TGTGCCTGGAGTGTAACGGGGGACTTCTATAATTCACCC. This sequence encodes CAWSVTGDFYNSP. The complete CDR3 sequence is CAWSVTGDFYNSPLHF.